This T cell receptor beta chain emerged from a study of beta chain features in type 1 diabetes. General study findings and limits: Researchers report that Type 1 diabetes patients had moderately but significantly shorter TCRB CDR3s across all four CD4+ subsets.

Looked up from germline, CDR1 is LGHNA and CDR2 is YNFKEQ. V shed 1 base and J shed 4 bases, with 11 bases lying between them. The CDR3 is made up of 15 amino acids. Concerning this clone: The antigen remains unidentified.

cDNA synthesis used the whole RNA isolate, giving expressed TCRB sequences. Sequenced by immunoSEQ multiplex PCR; TCRdb stores in-frame clones only, minus some. The sample consists of about 270,000 clones, 14% of them appearing once. The receptor comes from a man aged 25-40 years with type 1 diabetes. The sequenced material came from naive CD4+ T cells from blood. J is TRBJ2-1 and V is TRBV4-2, with a weak D call TRBD2 (6 bases). The CDR3 sequence is CASSQGGVGYNEQFF. The CDR3 DNA follows: TGTGCCAGCAGCCAAGGGGGGGTCGGGTACAATGAGCAGTTCTTC.